The 27 T cell receptor beta chains listed next were all sequenced from one sample in a study of blood T cell repertoires in COVID-19. Measured with immunoSEQ multiplex PCR; TCRdb has only the in-frame clones, and not every one. The sample lists about 320,000 clones; more than 90% were seen once. Sequencing was done on a sample of PBMCs or T cells enriched from blood (not recorded which). The receptors come from a man aged 55 to 70 who had recovered from COVID-19.

This chain connects TRBV7-3 to TRBJ1-2; D call uncertain. Germline V lookup: CDR1 SGHTA, CDR2 FQGTGA. The length of the CDR3 is 17 residues. V gave up 0 bases and J gave up 8 bases, with 22 bases separating them. CDR3 coding DNA: TGTGCCAGCAGCTTAACGCTGGTTTTCACGGGTGTTTGGGGCTACACCTTC. Its translation is CASSLTLVFTGVWGYTF.

The chain carries TRBV3-1 (or the pseudogene TRBV3-2) and TRBJ2-7; possible D gene TRBD2, 5 bases. Looked up from germline, CDR1 is LGHDT and CDR2 is YNNKEL (reference sequence). With 0 bases removed from V and 3 bases from J, the gap between germline ends came to 12 bases. The CDR3 totals 15 residues. The CDR3 DNA reads TGTGCCAGCAGCCAAGATCCGCGGGTGATCTACGAGCAGTACTTC. Amino acid sequence: CASSQDPRVIYEQYF.

This rearrangement joins TRBV11-3 to TRBJ1-5; D call uncertain. This CDR3 has 16 amino acids. Trimming left V 7 bases short and J 4 bases short, with 20 bases between. Germline assignment: CDR1 SGHNT and CDR2 YENEEA. Written as DNA, the CDR3 is TGTGCCAGCACCAACTTAGGCCCCCGGGAAAATCAGCCCCAGCATTTT. Its translation: CASTNLGPRENQPQHF.

The CDR3 protein is CASNLGREQYF. DNA for the CDR3: TGTGCCAGCAACTTGGGGCGGGAGCAGTACTTC. The V gene is TRBV7-9, the J gene TRBJ2-7, with TRBD1 as a possible D gene (5 bases). The V gene's germline CDR1 is SEHNR and CDR2 FQNEAQ (reference sequence). The CDR3 is 11 residues long. V gave up 7 bases and J gave up 7 bases, with 11 bases separating them.

The rearrangement links TRBV19 to TRBJ1-1; no reliable D call. This CDR3 comprises 14 residues. The V end was cut by 4 bases, the J end by 1 base, with 10 bases between. Germline lookup yields CDR1 LNHDA and CDR2 SQIVND (reference sequence). CDR3 sequence (DNA): TGTGCCAGTAGTACAGGACTCCAGAACACTGAAGCTTTCTTT. The encoded protein is CASSTGLQNTEAFF. The full variable domain, rest sourced from reference TRBV19 and TRBJ1-1, is DGGITQSPKYLFRKEGQNVTLSCEQNLNHDAMYWYRQDPGQGLRLIYYSQIVNDFQKGDIAEGYSVSREKKESFPLTVTSAQKNPTAFYLCASSTGLQNTEAFFGQGTRLTVV.

The rearrangement links TRBV25-1 to TRBJ2-2; D uncertain. The V end lost 0 bases, the J end lost 6 bases, and 8 bases lay between the germline ends. The CDR3 runs to 14 residues. The germline CDR1 and CDR2 sequences are MGHDK and SYGVNS. The CDR3 nucleotides are TGTGCCAGCAGTGAATATGGTCAGGCCGGGGAGCTGTTTTTT. This sequence encodes CASSEYGQAGELFF. The entire variable domain, with the rest obtained from reference TRBV25-1 and TRBJ2-2, is as follows: EADIYQTPRYLVIGTGKKITLECSQTMGHDKMYWYQQDPGMELHLIHYSYGVNSTEKGDLSSESTVSRIRTEHFPLTLESARPSHTSQYLCASSEYGQAGELFFGEGSRLTVL.

The chain recombines TRBV6-1 with TRBJ2-5; a weak D match, TRBD1 (5 bases). From germline, CDR1 is MNHNS and CDR2 SASEGT. V lost 2 bases and J 1 base, leaving 11 bases between the germline ends. CDR3 length: 15 amino acids. CDR3 in amino acids: CASSEMLTVQETQYF. CDR3 DNA sequence: TGTGCCAGCAGTGAAATGCTGACAGTCCAAGAGACCCAGTACTTC.

This clone was seen once. The chain links TRBV5-4 to TRBJ2-3; TRBD2 is a possible D gene (6 bases). V lost 4 bases, J lost 6 bases, and 21 bases lay in between. Germline values: CDR1 SGHNT, CDR2 YYREEE (reference sequence). The CDR3 runs 16 residues. As DNA, the CDR3 is TGTGCCAGCAGCCCCGCGGGGCTTGTTTCAATGGATACGCAGTATTTT. Its translation: CASSPAGLVSMDTQYF.

V is TRBV29-1 and J is TRBJ1-1, with 8 bases fitting TRBD1. CDR3 length: 14 residues. Germline-derived CDR1 and CDR2 are SQVTM and ANQGSEA. Unmatched junction bases numbered 8, after V lost 4 bases and J lost 4 bases. DNA of the CDR3: TGCAGCGTTGGGAACAGGGGGAGGGTCACTGAAGCTTTCTTT. Translating it yields CSVGNRGRVTEAFF.

The chain's CDR3 is CASSGDRGIGELFF. The CDR3 region has the DNA TGTGCCAGCAGTGGAGACAGGGGGATCGGGGAGCTGTTTTTT. The chain employs TRBV2 and TRBJ2-2; 9 bases are shared with TRBD1. CDR1 SNHLY and CDR2 FYNNEI come from the germline V gene. CDR3 length: 14 amino acids. V was pared by 4 bases and J by 7 bases, with 4 bases of the junction left unmatched.

The V call is TRBV5-6, the J call TRBJ1-6; 7 nucleotides agree with TRBD1. The CDR3 contains 16 residues. V was clipped by 4 bases and J by 3 bases; unmatched bases: 7. Germline CDR1 is SGHDT and CDR2 is YYEEEE. DNA of the CDR3: TGTGCCAGCAGCCAAGCCGGGACAGACTATAATTCACCCCTCCACTTT. It specifies CASSQAGTDYNSPLHF.

The J gene is TRBJ2-5, the V gene TRBV30; 7 bases fit TRBD2. The V gene's germline CDR1 is GTSNPN and CDR2 SVGIG (reference sequence). The V segment lost 3 bases and the J segment 1 base; nucleotides outside the gene matches: 5. The CDR3 totals 14 residues. CDR3 protein: CAWRGLAVQETQYF. The CDR3 coding sequence is TGTGCCTGGAGGGGTCTAGCGGTCCAAGAGACCCAGTACTTC.

The V and J genes are TRBV5-3 and TRBJ2-1, with 9 bases identical to TRBD2. TRBV5-3 is given ORF status, its function remaining uncertain. The CDR3 consists of 15 residues. V lost 0 bases to trimming and J lost 4 bases; unmatched junction nucleotides: 2. The CDR3 coding sequence is TGTGCCAGAAGCTTGGTGACTAGCGGTTACAATGAGCAGTTCTTC. It translates to CARSLVTSGYNEQFF.

This chain connects TRBV25-1 to TRBJ2-2; 8 nucleotides match TRBD1. The CDR3 consists of 14 residues. The V gene end was trimmed by 7 bases and the J gene end by 5 bases; junction bases not matched to a gene: 6. From germline, CDR1 is MGHDK and CDR2 SYGVNS. The CDR3 DNA reads TGTGCCAGCACCGGGACAGGTCCGACCGGGGAGCTGTTTTTT. The encoded protein is CASTGTGPTGELFF. The full variable domain, completed using reference TRBV25-1 and TRBJ2-2, is EADIYQTPRYLVIGTGKKITLECSQTMGHDKMYWYQQDPGMELHLIHYSYGVNSTEKGDLSSESTVSRIRTEHFPLTLESARPSHTSQYLCASTGTGPTGELFFGEGSRLTVL.

The chain has TRBV7-9 and TRBJ1-5, with TRBD1 matching over 9 bases. This CDR3 has 15 amino acids. V lost 5 bases and J lost 5; bases outside the gene matches: 7. Germline V gives CDR1 SEHNR, CDR2 FQNEAQ (reference sequence). CDR3 protein: CASSEGQGLDQPQHF. The CDR3 region has the DNA TGTGCCAGCAGCGAGGGACAGGGTTTGGATCAGCCCCAGCATTTT.

This chain connects TRBV18 to TRBJ1-3, with 7 nucleotides matching TRBD1. CDR1 KGHSH and CDR2 LQKENI come from the germline V gene. Losses at the gene ends were 0 bases for V and 4 bases for J; bases not matched to a gene: 12. This CDR3 has 18 amino acids. The DNA of the CDR3 is TGTGCCAGCTCACCACCGTCAAGGGGGCTAGGATCCGGAAACACCATATATTTT. Its translation is CASSPPSRGLGSGNTIYF.

This clone has only one observation. The chain is built from TRBV2 and TRBJ1-2, with D perhaps TRBD1 (5 bases). The germline V and J ends were trimmed by 2 bases and 4 bases, with 11 bases remaining between them. Germline V CDR1 and CDR2: SNHLY, FYNNEI. The CDR3 consists of 14 residues. CDR3 in amino acids: CASSEPTETYGYTF. CDR3 bases: TGTGCCAGCAGTGAACCGACAGAGACCTATGGCTACACCTTC.

This chain links TRBV30 with TRBJ1-5; no reliable D call. The CDR3 is 13 amino acids. V lost 3 bases to trimming and J lost 3 bases, with 9 bases between them. The germline gives CDR1 GTSNPN, CDR2 SVGIG (reference sequence). The CDR3 sequence: CAWSRGNNQPQHF. CDR3 coding DNA: TGTGCCTGGAGCCGGGGTAACAATCAGCCCCAGCATTTT.

The CDR3 DNA follows: TGCGCCAGCAGCCAAGATCCCCGAGGGCAGGGGCAAAATTCACCCCTCCACTTT. This sequence encodes CASSQDPRGQGQNSPLHF. The rearrangement links TRBV4-1 to TRBJ1-6; TRBD1 might be the D (6 bases). The CDR3 runs to 18 residues. Per the germline V gene, CDR1 is MGHRA and CDR2 is YSYEKL. Trimming took off 0 bases at V and 7 bases at J, with 19 bases between the two ends.

J is TRBJ1-1 and V is TRBV24-1, with D hard to call. The V end was cut by 8 bases, the J end by 3 bases, with 12 bases between. CDR1 is KGHDR and CDR2 is SFDVKD in the germline V gene. The CDR3 consists of 13 residues. The CDR3 spells CATKPDTDTEAFF. The CDR3 bases are TGTGCCACCAAACCAGACACGGACACTGAAGCTTTCTTT.

The J gene is TRBJ1-4, the V gene TRBV4-1; D ambiguous. V was pared by 10 bases and J by 0 bases, with 9 bases between. The length of the CDR3 is 13 residues. Per germline, CDR1 MGHRA and CDR2 YSYEKL. The CDR3 spells CAICRATNEKLFF. For the CDR3, the DNA is TGCGCCATTTGTCGAGCAACTAATGAAAAACTGTTTTTT.

This clone came up once. The genes are TRBV2 and TRBJ1-4; D remains unclear. This CDR3 is built from 14 residues. CDR1 and CDR2 from the germline V gene are SNHLY and FYNNEI. The V end was cut by 3 bases, the J end by 1 base, with 6 bases between. The CDR3 loop reads CASSERKTNEKLFF. DNA of the CDR3: TGTGCCAGCAGTGAGAGGAAAACTAATGAAAAACTGTTTTTT.

This chain uses TRBV11-2 with TRBJ1-2, with TRBD1 identical over 7 bases. With V trimmed by 6 bases and J by 0 bases, 10 bases remained unmatched. Germline CDR1 and CDR2: SGHAT and FQNNGV. The CDR3 is 16 residues long. The CDR3 sequence is CASRRTGAAANYGYTF. The DNA of the CDR3 is TGTGCCAGCAGACGCACAGGGGCGGCAGCTAACTATGGCTACACCTTC. The whole variable domain, filled in from reference TRBV11-2 and TRBJ1-2, reads EAGVAQSPRYKIIEKRQSVAFWCNPISGHATLYWYQQILGQGPKLLIQFQNNGVVDDSQLPKDRFSAERLKGVDSTLKIQPAKLEDSAVYLCASRRTGAAANYGYTFGSGTRLTVV.

The chain employs TRBV12-3 or TRBV12-4 and TRBJ1-6; no firm D call. The CDR3 is 12 residues long. The V end lost 6 bases, the J end lost 10 bases, and 10 bases lay between the germline ends. CDR3: CASSWEKSPLHF. The CDR3 DNA follows: TGTGCCAGCAGCTGGGAGAAGTCACCCCTCCACTTT.

The rearrangement links TRBV5-6 to TRBJ2-1; D perhaps matches TRBD1 (6 bases). The V gene lost 1 base and the J gene lost 9 bases, with 17 bases spanning the gap. This CDR3 is 15 amino acids long. Looked up from germline, CDR1 is SGHDT and CDR2 is YYEEEE. The CDR3 here is CASSLYGTLYVEQFF. CDR3 bases: TGTGCCAGCAGCTTGTATGGGACATTGTATGTTGAGCAGTTCTTC.

This clone has a single count. The chain couples TRBV27 to TRBJ1-6; D possibly corresponds to TRBD1 (6 bases). CDR3 size: 16 residues. CDR1 MNHEY and CDR2 SMNVEV come from the germline V gene (reference sequence). The V end lost 6 bases, the J end lost 7 bases, and 19 bases lay between the germline ends. In DNA, the CDR3 is TGTGCCAGCAGGTTACGACAGGACGGGGAAAATTCACCCCTCCACTTT. Translated: CASRLRQDGENSPLHF.

The chain uses TRBV5-6 and TRBJ2-5; 10 bases are shared with TRBD2. The CDR3 extends over 15 amino acids. Trimming removed 4 bases from V and 1 base from J; junction bases left unmatched: 4. The germline gives CDR1 SGHDT, CDR2 YYEEEE. CDR3 nucleotide sequence: TGTGCCAGCAGCGGGACTAGCGACCCCCAAGAGACCCAGTACTTC. Translating it yields CASSGTSDPQETQYF.